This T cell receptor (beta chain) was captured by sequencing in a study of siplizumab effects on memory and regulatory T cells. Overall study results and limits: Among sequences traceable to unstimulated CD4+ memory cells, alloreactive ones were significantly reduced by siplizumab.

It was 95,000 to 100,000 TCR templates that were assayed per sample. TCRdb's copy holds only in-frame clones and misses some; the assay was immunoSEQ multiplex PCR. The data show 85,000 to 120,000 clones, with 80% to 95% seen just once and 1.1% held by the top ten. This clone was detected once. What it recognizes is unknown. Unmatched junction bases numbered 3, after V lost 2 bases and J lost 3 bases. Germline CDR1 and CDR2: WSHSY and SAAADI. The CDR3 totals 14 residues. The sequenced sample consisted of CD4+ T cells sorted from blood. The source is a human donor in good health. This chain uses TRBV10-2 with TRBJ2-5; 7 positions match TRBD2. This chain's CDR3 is CASSEGGGKETQYF. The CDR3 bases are TGCGCCAGCAGTGAGGGGGGAGGGAAAGAGACCCAGTACTTC.